Listed below are T cell receptor beta chains from one sample, sequenced in a study of CD8 T cells in Susac syndrome. MiXCR was run by TCRdb on the immunoSEQ multiplex PCR reads, yielding one entry per CDR3 protein. The repertoire holds 120,000 or so distinct CDR3 sequences, with roughly 92% as singletons. The sample taken for sequencing was CD4+ T cells from PBMCs. All receptors come from a human donor in good health. Both conserved end residues are part of each CDR3. D genes are given only for firm matches.

j_call d_call v_call cdr3_aa
TRBJ2-5 NA TRBV3-1 CASSQREETQYF
TRBJ2-1 TRBD2 TRBV6-5 CASSNSLAGSYNEQFF
TRBJ2-3 NA TRBV7-9 CASSLANQGTTDTQYF
TRBJ1-6 NA TRBV3-1 CASSQANSPLHF
TRBJ2-7 TRBD1 TRBV9 CASSVGVTGVYEQYF
TRBJ2-5 NA TRBV2 CASSQGIYQETQYF
TRBJ2-3 TRBD2 TRBV27 CASSLERERSADTQYF
TRBJ1-5 NA TRBV20-1 CSARASLQPQHF
TRBJ2-7 TRBD1 TRBV29-1 CSVESQGVGAYEQYF
TRBJ1-6 TRBD1 TRBV19 CASSRDRRALHF
TRBJ2-1 TRBD2 TRBV3-1 CASSPSGGNEQFF
TRBJ1-6 NA TRBV4-3 CASSLSPDGGGSYNSPLHF
TRBJ2-1 NA TRBV12-3/TRBV12-4 CASSSAVAGTNEQFF
TRBJ2-3 NA TRBV30 CAWNRAATDTQYF
TRBJ2-1 NA TRBV7-9 CASSSRDPQGF
TRBJ2-2 TRBD2 TRBV20-1 CSASLPGGRAAGELFF
TRBJ1-2 NA TRBV6-5 CASSYGGDYGYTF
TRBJ1-2 NA TRBV28 CASSLSRTRYGYTF
TRBJ2-1 TRBD2 TRBV7-9 CASSLVTSGRRSYNEQFF
TRBJ2-5 TRBD2 TRBV27 CASSLREGETQYF
TRBJ2-3 TRBD1 TRBV7-9 CASSRGTGADTPFTDTQYF
TRBJ2-3 TRBD2 TRBV6-2/TRBV6-3 CASTKRGLAGTDTQYF
TRBJ2-7 TRBD2 TRBV20-1 CSATPGLAGDYEQYF
TRBJ1-2 NA TRBV20-1 CSAVGFGYTF
TRBJ1-1 TRBD1 TRBV28 CASRTGVNSEAFF
TRBJ2-7 NA TRBV6-2/TRBV6-3 CASIRPMGDSYEQYF
TRBJ2-1 TRBD2 TRBV3-1 CASSHKILTSDEQFF
TRBJ2-2 NA TRBV20-1 CSARGPGLPLAGELFF
TRBJ2-1 NA TRBV20-1 CSAPLGGNEQFF
TRBJ1-1 NA TRBV28 CASIKQGVNTEAFF
TRBJ2-3 TRBD2 TRBV24-1 CATSGQGLSTDTQYF
TRBJ2-2 NA TRBV5-1 CASSPLAANTGELFF
TRBJ2-7 NA TRBV7-2 CASSLAVGGGFEYEQYF
TRBJ1-5 TRBD1 TRBV29-1 CSVATGTGVNQPQHF
TRBJ1-2 NA TRBV29-1 CSVEKPTGISRGYTF
TRBJ1-4 NA TRBV28 CASSAPGFNPTNEKLFF
TRBJ1-3 NA TRBV4-3 CASSQDSLSSGNTIYF
TRBJ2-7 NA TRBV5-1 CASSSDNGHHEQYF
TRBJ2-7 NA TRBV12-3/TRBV12-4 CASRDNTRGPHEQYF
TRBJ2-2 TRBD1 TRBV10-3 CAISVKPGQEPNTGELFF
TRBJ2-1 NA TRBV7-9 CASSPPQQQYNEQFF
TRBJ2-2 NA TRBV12-5 CASGLVLSTGELFF
TRBJ1-4 NA TRBV30 CAWSVFDRTNEKLFF
TRBJ1-2 TRBD1 TRBV7-9 CASSLGQGDGYTF
TRBJ1-2 NA TRBV12-3/TRBV12-4 CASSLDRVVGYTF
TRBJ2-1 TRBD2 TRBV30 CAWSGLVGLAGQNEQFF
TRBJ1-1 NA TRBV23-1 CASSQWGSGARRTEAFF
TRBJ1-2 NA TRBV5-4 CASSADGQILYGYSYTF
TRBJ1-1 NA TRBV5-1 CASSLSGTGLNTEAFF
TRBJ1-4 TRBD1 TRBV30 CAWSGGTAINEKLFF
TRBJ1-1 NA TRBV5-1 CASSFSYGGVNTEAFF
TRBJ2-5 TRBD1 TRBV20-1 CSANDRVETQYF
TRBJ1-1 TRBD1 TRBV2 CASSPDRGEAFF
TRBJ1-4 NA TRBV28 CASSLGPLQGANEKLFF
TRBJ1-2 NA TRBV5-1 CASSLARGAEDGYTF